The 18 T cell receptor beta chains in this list originate from one sample, sequenced in a study of blood T cell repertoires in COVID-19. Assay used: immunoSEQ multiplex PCR; TCRdb lists only in-frame clones, some missing. The sample contains over 350,000 clones, 87% of which appear only once. The sequencing input was PBMCs or T cells enriched from blood (not recorded which). These receptor sequences come from a woman between 18 and 29 years old with acute COVID-19.

This clone was picked up one time. Other DNA sequences in the sample encode the same CDR3. The chain combines TRBV7-9 with TRBJ1-3; no clear D gene. The germline V gene encodes CDR1 SEHNR and CDR2 FQNEAQ (reference sequence). V lost 1 base, J lost 4 bases, and 5 bases lay in between. This CDR3 spans 13 amino acids. CDR3 sequence (DNA): TGTGCCAGCAGCTTAGGAGAGGGAAACACCATATATTTT. This encodes CASSLGEGNTIYF.

A single count supports this clone. The V call is TRBV5-1, the J call TRBJ2-5, with D possibly TRBD2 on 6 matching bases. CDR3 length: 13 residues. The germline V gene has CDR1 SGHRS and CDR2 YFSETQ. Trimming removed 5 bases from V and 9 bases from J, with 17 bases in between. The CDR3 DNA sequence: TGCGCCAGCAGTGATGGGGGGACCACGGCCCAGTACTTC. This codes for CASSDGGTTAQYF.

This rearrangement joins TRBV2 to TRBJ2-7, with D possibly being TRBD2 (6 bases). Germline V gene lookup returns CDR1 SNHLY and CDR2 FYNNEI. With 8 bases removed from V and 3 bases from J, the gap between germline ends came to 17 bases. The CDR3 length is 14 residues. This CDR3 is CASGGDRKIYEQYF. DNA for the CDR3: TGTGCCAGCGGAGGGGACCGAAAGATCTACGAGCAGTACTTC.

This chain links TRBV19 with TRBJ1-5, with 7 bases aligning to TRBD1. Germline assignment: CDR1 LNHDA and CDR2 SQIVND (reference sequence). The CDR3 contains 15 residues. The V segment lost 5 bases and the J segment 4 bases; nucleotides outside the gene matches: 8. The CDR3, as DNA: TGTGCCAGTAGTGGACCGGACAGGAATAATCAGCCCCAGCATTTT. Protein: CASSGPDRNNQPQHF.

This chain uses TRBV28 with TRBJ1-2; 7 bases fit TRBD1. V gave up 5 bases and J gave up 7 bases; unmatched junction bases: 7. Germline V CDR1 and CDR2: MDHEN, SYDVKM. The CDR3 is 13 residues long. The CDR3 reads CASSRGGGGGYTF. In DNA form, the CDR3 reads TGTGCCAGCAGTAGAGGGGGCGGCGGTGGCTACACCTTC.

The chain recombines TRBV4-1 with TRBJ1-4, with 8 bases identical to TRBD1. Trimming removed 2 bases from V and 4 bases from J; junction bases left unmatched: 3. CDR1 and CDR2 from the germline V gene are MGHRA and YSYEKL. The CDR3 has 15 amino acids. CDR3 coding DNA: TGCGCCAGCAGCCAACCGGACAGGGATAATGAAAAACTGTTTTTT. This codes for CASSQPDRDNEKLFF.

V is TRBV5-6 and J is TRBJ2-1; D uncertain. This CDR3 is 13 amino acids long. The germline V gene has CDR1 SGHDT and CDR2 YYEEEE. Trimming pared 4 bases from V and 6 bases from J, leaving 11 bases between. The CDR3 loop reads CASSRVTRNEQFF. The CDR3 coding sequence is TGTGCCAGCAGCCGGGTGACTCGCAATGAGCAGTTCTTC. The full variable domain, with the rest looked up from reference TRBV5-6 and TRBJ2-1, is DAGVTQSPTHLIKTRGQQVTLRCSPKSGHDTVSWYQQALGQGPQFIFQYYEEEERQRGNFPDRFSGHQFPNYSSELNVNALLLGDSALYLCASSRVTRNEQFFGPGTRLTVL.

V gene TRBV19 combines with J gene TRBJ1-4; the match to TRBD1 covers 8 bases. CDR1 is LNHDA and CDR2 is SQIVND in the germline V gene (reference sequence). This CDR3 contains 12 residues. Trimming at V came to 5 bases and at J to 12 bases, leaving 5 bases not matched to a gene. The CDR3 here is CASSVYRGELFF. DNA for the CDR3: TGTGCCAGTAGTGTCTACAGGGGGGAACTGTTTTTT.

The rearrangement uses TRBV6-4 and TRBJ1-2, with 7 bases aligning to TRBD1. CDR1 MRHNA and CDR2 SNTAGT come from the germline V gene. The CDR3 sequence is 15 residues long. Losses at the gene ends were 9 bases for V and 8 bases for J; bases not matched to a gene: 18. CDR3 loop: CARWRGRVQECGYTF. DNA of the CDR3: TGTGCCAGGTGGAGGGGGCGAGTACAGGAATGCGGCTACACCTTC.

The chain is built from TRBV12-3 or TRBV12-4 and TRBJ2-5, with D perhaps TRBD2 (6 bases). Trimming removed 4 bases at V and 3 bases at J, with 9 bases between. The CDR3 has 13 amino acids. As DNA, the CDR3 is TGTGCCAGCAGTTATAGCGGAAAAGAGACCCAGTACTTC. Amino acid sequence: CASSYSGKETQYF.

This clone was seen a single time. Other DNA sequences from this sample encode an identical CDR3 as well. The J gene is TRBJ2-7, the V gene TRBV7-2, with 9 positions matching TRBD1. Germline V gives CDR1 SGHTA, CDR2 FQGNSA. This CDR3 region has 15 residues. V was clipped by 1 base and J by 3 bases; unmatched bases: 4. The DNA for the CDR3 is TGTGCCAGCAGCTTAGGAACAGGGGGCTTCTACGAGCAGTACTTC. This sequence encodes CASSLGTGGFYEQYF.

This chain connects TRBV28 to TRBJ2-7; 7 positions match TRBD2. Germline V gene lookup returns CDR1 MDHEN and CDR2 SYDVKM. Trimming took 5 bases from V and 4 from J; bases not matched to a gene: 11. The CDR3 sequence is 15 residues long. The CDR3 DNA sequence: TGTGCCAGCAGTCGAAGGGGAGGGAGGGCTTACGAGCAGTACTTC. This translates into CASSRRGGRAYEQYF.

In this sample, this clone turned up once. The chain carries TRBV3-1 (or the pseudogene TRBV3-2) and TRBJ2-3, with D tentatively TRBD2 (5 bases). The CDR3 contains 16 residues. V was clipped by 0 bases and J by 6 bases, with 16 bases between them. Germline assignment: CDR1 LGHDT and CDR2 YNNKEL (reference sequence). The CDR3 sequence: CASSQEGRLFPDTQYF. The DNA of the CDR3 is TGTGCCAGCAGCCAAGAAGGGAGACTATTCCCGGATACGCAGTATTTT.

The chain carries TRBV10-3 and TRBJ1-3; 8 nucleotides match TRBD1. Germline-derived CDR1 and CDR2 are ENHRY and SYGVKD. This CDR3 has 16 amino acids. V trimming: 6 bases; J trimming: 0 bases; junction bases outside the gene matches: 7. The CDR3: CAIRGQVESSGNTIYF. In nucleotides, the CDR3 is TGTGCCATCAGGGGACAGGTTGAGAGCTCTGGAAACACCATATATTTT.

This clone has just a few counts. The chain is built from TRBV9 and TRBJ1-3; tentative D call: TRBD1 (6 bases). The CDR3 is 13 residues long. Per germline, CDR1 SGDLS and CDR2 YYNGEE. Deletions cut 3 bases from V and 4 bases from J, with 8 bases between. CDR3 sequence: CASSADRGNTIYF. The CDR3 region has the DNA TGTGCCAGCAGCGCCGACAGGGGAAACACCATATATTTT.

The gene calls are TRBV29-1 and TRBJ2-4, with TRBD1 identical over 7 bases. Germline loops: CDR1 SQVTM, CDR2 ANQGSEA. The CDR3 consists of 15 residues. V lost 6 bases, J lost 0 bases, and 8 bases stayed unmatched. The CDR3 spells CSVGFGTEAKNIQYF. The CDR3 DNA is TGCAGCGTCGGCTTCGGGACAGAAGCCAAAAACATTCAGTACTTC. Full variable domain (rest looked up from reference TRBV29-1 and TRBJ2-4): SAVISQKPSRDICQRGTSLTIQCQVDSQVTMMFWYRQQPGQSLTLIATANQGSEATYESGFVIDKFPISRPNLTFSTLTVSNMSPEDSSIYLCSVGFGTEAKNIQYFGAGTRLSVL.

The chain has TRBV7-6 and TRBJ1-6, with TRBD1 matching over 10 bases. This CDR3 is 16 amino acids long. Per the germline V gene, CDR1 is SGHVS and CDR2 is FNYEAQ. J was trimmed by 6 bases and V by 4 bases; bases with no gene match: 6. The CDR3: CASSYAGTGVNSPLHF. The CDR3 coding sequence is TGTGCCAGCAGCTATGCCGGGACAGGGGTTAATTCACCCCTCCACTTT.

This clone appeared once. The chain uses TRBV4-3 and TRBJ1-5; no reliable D call. Germline V lookup: CDR1 LGHNA, CDR2 YSLEER. V was trimmed by 0 bases and J by 0 bases, leaving 15 bases between them. There are 18 residues in the CDR3. In DNA form, the CDR3 reads TGCGCCAGCAGCCAAGAGATTCTTACAGCTGATAGCAATCAGCCCCAGCATTTT. It translates to CASSQEILTADSNQPQHF.